This paragraph reports one TCR beta chain. What it binds is unknown. Trimming left V 1 base short and J 0 bases short, with 7 bases between. This CDR3 is built from 14 residues. Germline V gene data show CDR1 as MGHDK and CDR2 as SYGVNS. From blood CD8+ and CD4+ T cells, the TCR beta chain was sequenced. It was negative isolation that provided the CD8+ and CD4+ T cells, whereas TEMRA cells were enriched by FACS. The data are from a study of CD8 T cells in Susac syndrome. cDNA came from approximately 0.5 to 1 ug RNA primed by random hexamers. TCRdb re-called the immunoSEQ multiplex PCR reads with MiXCR, one entry per CDR3 protein. The sample shows about 170,000 distinct CDR3 sequences, 80% to 95% of them seen only once. Study-level findings and limits: As the study acknowledged, the number of individuals in its TCR sequencing and HLA analysis was relatively small.

Sequenced material: CD4+ T cells from PBMCs. This receptor was identified in a human donor with multiple sclerosis. V is TRBV25-1 and J is TRBJ2-7; D is unresolved. The CDR3 here is CASSESGSSYEQYF. The CDR3 nucleotides are TGTGCCAGCAGTGAATCGGGTAGCTCCTACGAGCAGTACTTC.